These T cell receptor beta chains were read from a single sample in a study of blood T cell repertoires in COVID-19. Produced via immunoSEQ multiplex PCR; TCRdb's table is partial and in-frame only. The sample lists about 130,000 clones, about 85% occurring once. What was sequenced was peripheral blood. The receptors come from a woman aged 80 or over with COVID-19, enrolled during active disease. Each CDR3 is given with its conserved first and last residue. A D gene is named only where the DNA matches it firmly. Size is stated for part of the rows, as once, few or many counts, or as a class when the clone is expanded.

d_gene	v_gene	abundance	j_gene	CDR3nt	CDR3aa
TRBD1	TRBV2	.	TRBJ2-3	TGTGCCAGGGAACCGGGACAGGGGACAGATACGCAGTATTTT	CAREPGQGTDTQYF
TRBD1	TRBV18	.	TRBJ2-4	TGTGCCAGCTCACCACCGCAGGGGGTAAACATTCAGTACTTC	CASSPPQGVNIQYF
TRBD1	TRBV5-1	.	TRBJ1-1	TGCGCCAGCAGCTTGGTGACAGGGGGAACTGAAGCTTTCTTT	CASSLVTGGTEAFF
.	TRBV6-1	.	TRBJ1-1	TGTGCCAGCAGTGAGTCGGGGGAGTATACTGAAGCTTTCTTT	CASSESGEYTEAFF
.	TRBV6-5	.	TRBJ2-2	TGTGCCAGCCGCGAGTCGGGATACCGGGAGCTGTTTTTT	CASRESGYRELFF
.	TRBV5-1	.	TRBJ1-1	TGCGCCAGCAGCTTATTTCAGGGGCTGGACACTGAAGCTTTCTTT	CASSLFQGLDTEAFF
.	TRBV27	once	TRBJ1-6	TGTGCCAGCAGTTTTTCGAAAACAGGGACCAGCTCCTATAATTCACCCCTCCACTTT	CASSFSKTGTSSYNSPLHF
.	TRBV3-1/TRBV3-2	.	TRBJ1-6	TGTGCCAGCAGCCAGGCCGGGGTTCAAGGTTCACCCCTCCACTTT	CASSQAGVQGSPLHF
.	TRBV6-5	.	TRBJ2-1	TGTGCCAGCTCCCGGGTAGGGGGTATTGAGCAGTTCTTC	CASSRVGGIEQFF
TRBD1	TRBV7-3	.	TRBJ2-2	TGTGCCAGCAGCTCGACAGGGTTCGGGGCCGGGGAGCTGTTTTTT	CASSSTGFGAGELFF
.	TRBV7-9	.	TRBJ2-1	TGTGCCAGCAACCAGCAAGGCGGCTTGAGGAGGTCCTACAATGAGCAGTTCTTC	CASNQQGGLRRSYNEQFF
TRBD2	TRBV19	.	TRBJ2-5	TGTGCCAGTAGTGTCCGACTAGCGGGAGAGACCCAGTACTTC	CASSVRLAGETQYF
TRBD1	TRBV7-2	few	TRBJ2-7	TGTGCCAGCAGCTTAGCCCTAGGACAGGGATACGAGCAGTACTTC	CASSLALGQGYEQYF
TRBD2	TRBV2	.	TRBJ2-1	TGTGCCAGCAGTGTTCGTGGACTAGCGGGAAATGAGCAGTTCTTC	CASSVRGLAGNEQFF